These 27 T cell receptor beta chains were all obtained from the same sample, sequenced in a study of cytomegalovirus exposure and HLA in healthy donors. PCR primers comprised 60 Vbeta and 13 Jbeta primers. Generated by immunoSEQ multiplex PCR, the TCRdb table keeps only in-frame clones and is missing some. Counted here are 80,000 or so clones, about 79% occurring once; the ten biggest clones make up 7% to 8.5%. Sequencing was done on a sample of PBMCs. These receptors came from a woman in her 40s in good health and CMV-seronegative.

The chain couples TRBV9 to TRBJ2-1; 9 bases agree with TRBD2. Germline values: CDR1 SGDLS, CDR2 YYNGEE. The trim removed 3 bases at V and 8 bases at J, leaving 6 bases unmatched. The CDR3 has 14 amino acids. CDR3 DNA sequence: TGTGCCAGCAGCGAGGGGACTAGCCTCCATGAGCAGTTCTTC. Amino acids: CASSEGTSLHEQFF.

This clone showed up just once. This chain joins TRBV30 and TRBJ1-2; 8 positions agree with TRBD1. This CDR3 comprises 15 residues. In germline, CDR1 is GTSNPN, CDR2 SVGIG (reference sequence). Trimming at V came to 0 bases and at J to 4 bases, leaving 7 bases not matched to a gene. The CDR3 loop is CAWSVWDRSGYGYTF. CDR3 sequence (DNA): TGTGCCTGGAGTGTATGGGACAGGTCTGGCTATGGCTACACCTTC.

The chain is built from TRBV7-3 and TRBJ2-1; D is unclear. Between the trimmed V and J ends, which lost 6 bases and 9 bases, there was a span of 24 bases. From germline, CDR1 is SGHTA and CDR2 FQGTGA. CDR3 length: 16 residues. CDR3 DNA: TGTGCCAGCAGTTATAGTGGATCCAGGTTTGGTGGTGAGCAGTTCTTC. The encoded protein is CASSYSGSRFGGEQFF. Full variable domain (missing parts from reference TRBV7-3 and TRBJ2-1): GAGVSQTPSNKVTEKGKYVELRCDPISGHTALYWYRQSLGQGPEFLIYFQGTGAADDSGLPNDRFFAVRPEGSVSTLKIQRTERGDSAVYLCASSYSGSRFGGEQFFGPGTRLTVL.

V gene TRBV28 combines with J gene TRBJ1-6, with D perhaps TRBD1 (6 bases). Germline values: CDR1 MDHEN, CDR2 SYDVKM. Trimming took 7 bases from V and 14 from J, leaving 24 bases between them. The CDR3 has 15 residues. As DNA, the CDR3 is TGTGCCAGCATCCAAGGAACAGGGACGGGTGGAACCCTCCACTTT. Translation: CASIQGTGTGGTLHF.

This clone has a single count. The chain recombines TRBV19 with TRBJ1-5; D perhaps matches TRBD1 (6 bases). The CDR3 is made up of 16 amino acids. Germline loops: CDR1 LNHDA, CDR2 SQIVND (reference sequence). The V gene lost 4 bases and the J gene lost 0 bases, with 13 bases spanning the gap. CDR3 sequence reads: CASSTRTAGSNQPQHF. The CDR3 nucleotides read TGTGCCAGTAGTACCAGGACAGCTGGTAGCAATCAGCCCCAGCATTTT.

The V call is TRBV28, the J call TRBJ2-2; weak D call: TRBD2 (5 bases). Germline CDR1 reads MDHEN; CDR2 reads SYDVKM. This CDR3 is 15 amino acids long. V gave up 3 bases and J gave up 2 bases, with 10 bases separating them. This chain's CDR3 is CASSFRTLNTGELFF. DNA for the CDR3: TGTGCCAGCAGTTTCCGGACTCTAAACACCGGGGAGCTGTTTTTT.

This chain uses TRBV2 with TRBJ1-1; D is perhaps TRBD1 (6 bases). The V and J ends lost 11 bases and 4 bases respectively, with 14 bases between them. CDR1 SNHLY and CDR2 FYNNEI come from the germline V gene. The CDR3 loop spans 12 amino acids. The CDR3 spells CAGVQGRTEAFF. The CDR3 DNA reads TGTGCCGGAGTACAGGGTCGCACTGAAGCTTTCTTT. The variable domain in full, completed from reference TRBV2 and TRBJ1-1, reads EPEVTQTPSHQVTQMGQEVILRCVPISNHLYFYWYRQILGQKVEFLVSFYNNEISEKSEIFDDQFSVERPDGSNFTLKIRSTKLEDSAMYFCAGVQGRTEAFFGQGTRLTVV.

V gene TRBV7-9 combines with J gene TRBJ2-7; D is perhaps TRBD1 (6 bases). Germline lookup yields CDR1 SEHNR and CDR2 FQNEAQ (reference sequence). This CDR3 spans 13 amino acids. V was trimmed by 1 base and J by 3 bases, leaving 7 bases between them. CDR3 DNA sequence: TGTGCCAGCAGCTTAGGGACAGTCTACGAGCAGTACTTC. This translates into CASSLGTVYEQYF.

To note about this clone: At the DNA level, this CDR3 is encoded by other sequences in the same sample as well. This chain uses TRBV9 with TRBJ2-7, with a tentative D call TRBD1 (6 bases). Trimming left V 2 bases short and J 0 bases short, with 6 bases between. This CDR3 contains 13 residues. Germline lookup yields CDR1 SGDLS and CDR2 YYNGEE. Written as DNA, the CDR3 is TGTGCCAGCAGCGTGACAGGCTCCTACGAGCAGTACTTC. It specifies CASSVTGSYEQYF.

This chain connects TRBV14 to TRBJ1-1, with a tentative D call TRBD1 (5 bases). V dropped 5 bases and J dropped 5 bases, with 12 bases sitting between them. The CDR3 runs to 13 residues. Looked up from germline, CDR1 is SGHDN and CDR2 is FVKESK. CDR3 sequence: CASSRIRGTEAFF. The CDR3 DNA reads as TGTGCCAGCAGCAGAATTAGGGGAACTGAAGCTTTCTTT. Variable domain in full (rest from reference TRBV14 and TRBJ1-1): EAGVTQFPSHSVIEKGQTVTLRCDPISGHDNLYWYRRVMGKEIKFLLHFVKESKQDESGMPNNRFLAERTGGTYSTLKVQPAELEDSGVYFCASSRIRGTEAFFGQGTRLTVV.

The gene calls are TRBV5-8 and TRBJ2-1, with D maybe TRBD1 (6 bases). Germline values: CDR1 SGHTS, CDR2 YDEGEE. The CDR3 is 14 amino acids. Trimming removed 2 bases at V and 8 bases at J, with 14 bases between. CDR3 sequence: CASSLGRGRHEQFF. In nucleotides, the CDR3 is TGTGCCAGCAGCTTAGGCAGGGGTCGTCATGAGCAGTTCTTC. Together with reference TRBV5-8 and TRBJ2-1, the CDR3 gives the full variable domain: EAGVTQSPTHLIKTRGQQATLRCSPISGHTSVYWYQQALGLGLQFLLWYDEGEERNRGNFPPRFSGRQFPNYSSELNVNALELEDSALYLCASSLGRGRHEQFFGPGTRLTVL.

J is TRBJ2-7 and V is TRBV4-1, with D possibly TRBD2 on 6 matching bases. CDR3 length equals 14 residues. The V end was cut by 1 base, the J end by 0 bases, with 7 bases between. Germline V gene lookup returns CDR1 MGHRA and CDR2 YSYEKL. This CDR3 reads CASSQGRGSYEQYF. The DNA of the CDR3 is TGCGCCAGCAGCCAAGGGCGGGGCTCCTACGAGCAGTACTTC.

The chain uses TRBV28 and TRBJ2-3, with TRBD2 as a possible D gene (7 bases). This CDR3 comprises 16 residues. Per the germline V gene, CDR1 is MDHEN and CDR2 is SYDVKM. V lost 5 bases and J 5 bases, leaving 20 bases between the germline ends. CDR3 in DNA: TGTGCCAGCAGTCCTTTAGGTGGGGGGGCGGTAGATACGCAGTATTTT. It codes for CASSPLGGGAVDTQYF. Using reference TRBV28 and TRBJ2-3 for the parts outside the CDR3, the full variable domain is DVKVTQSSRYLVKRTGEKVFLECVQDMDHENMFWYRQDPGLGLRLIYFSYDVKMKEKGDIPEGYSVSREKKERFSLILESASTNQTSMYLCASSPLGGGAVDTQYFGPGTRLTVL.

As to this clone: A junction end diverges from the germline sequence, so it may reflect a read error. J is TRBJ1-1 and V is TRBV5-6; TRBD1 might be the D (5 bases). This CDR3 comprises 16 residues. Germline assignment: CDR1 SGHDT and CDR2 YYEEEE. In nucleotides, the CDR3 is TGTGCCAGCAGCTTGGCCTCACTCGGGGGGAACGCTGAAGCTTTCTTT. This sequence encodes CASSLASLGGNAEAFF.

On this clone itself: Compared with germline, one end of the junction differs, possibly owing to a read error. In DNA form, the CDR3 reads TGCAGTGCTACTTCAGACTACCGGGACTCCTTC. The encoded protein is CSATSDYRDSF. The rearrangement links TRBV20-1 to TRBJ1-2; weak D call: TRBD1 (5 bases). The CDR3 sequence is 11 residues long. Germline V gene sequence: CDR1 DFQATT, CDR2 SNEGSKA (reference sequence).

The CDR3 DNA reads TGCAGCGTTCTGGGACTAGCGGGAGTAAATGAGCAGTTCTTC. Its translation is CSVLGLAGVNEQFF. V is TRBV29-1 and J is TRBJ2-1; 14 bases line up with TRBD2. There are 14 residues in the CDR3. The germline V gene encodes CDR1 SQVTM and CDR2 ANQGSEA. After removal of 5 bases from V and 7 bases from J, the junction contained 4 bases not matched to a gene.

The chain uses TRBV6-4 and TRBJ2-1, with TRBD2 matching 9 bases. Germline trimming cut 4 bases from V and 3 bases from J; bases unmatched to any gene: 4. The CDR3 spans 15 residues. Germline V CDR1 and CDR2: MRHNA, SNTAGT. The CDR3, as DNA: TGTGCCAGCAGTGTCCGTAGCGGGGGCTACAATGAGCAGTTCTTC. Translated: CASSVRSGGYNEQFF.

This chain joins TRBV28 and TRBJ1-2; the D gene is possibly TRBD1 (6 bases). This CDR3 has 14 amino acids. With 2 bases removed from V and 2 bases from J, the gap between germline ends came to 9 bases. Germline CDR1 reads MDHEN; CDR2 reads SYDVKM. CDR3 in DNA: TGTGCCAGCAGTTTAATAAGGGGGAACTATGGCTACACCTTC. It encodes CASSLIRGNYGYTF.

The V and J genes are TRBV30 and TRBJ2-7; 7 bases are shared with TRBD1. J gave up 6 bases and V 3 bases, and 8 bases lay outside the gene matches. There are 13 residues in the CDR3. Per germline, CDR1 GTSNPN and CDR2 SVGIG (reference sequence). The CDR3 DNA reads as TGTGCCTGGAGGTGGACAGGTGCTCCCGAGCAGTACTTC. Translated: CAWRWTGAPEQYF.

This chain connects TRBV4-1 to TRBJ2-1; 16 bases agree with TRBD2. The CDR3 length is 20 residues. Germline loops: CDR1 MGHRA, CDR2 YSYEKL. V trimming: 4 bases; J trimming: 0 bases; junction bases outside the gene matches: 9. In nucleotides, the CDR3 is TGCGCCAGCAGCCCCCCCGGGACTAGCGGGGGGGGGAGCTCCTACAATGAGCAGTTCTTC. Translating it yields CASSPPGTSGGGSSYNEQFF.

The chain joins TRBV7-8 to TRBJ2-1; D may be TRBD1 (7 bases). V gave up 1 base and J gave up 6 bases, with 13 bases separating them. The germline V gene has CDR1 SGHVS and CDR2 FQNEAQ. The CDR3 consists of 15 residues. CDR3 DNA sequence: TGTGCCAGCAGCTTAGTGGTCAGGGGGGCCAATGAGCAGTTCTTC. This codes for CASSLVVRGANEQFF. Looking up the rest from reference TRBV7-8 and TRBJ2-1 gives the full variable domain: GAGVSQSPRYKVAKRGQDVALRCDPISGHVSLFWYQQALGQGPEFLTYFQNEAQLDKSGLPSDRFFAERPEGSVSTLKIQRTQQEDSAVYLCASSLVVRGANEQFFGPGTRLTVL.

The chain has TRBV7-9 and TRBJ2-3; TRBD2 matches 10 bases. CDR1 is SEHNR and CDR2 is FQNEAQ in the germline V gene (reference sequence). J gave up 4 bases and V 1 base, and 8 bases lay outside the gene matches. The CDR3 is made up of 17 amino acids. CDR3 sequence: CASSLVAGGLYADTQYF. The CDR3 nucleotides read TGTGCCAGCAGCTTAGTAGCGGGAGGCCTCTATGCAGATACGCAGTATTTT.

V gene TRBV10-3 combines with J gene TRBJ1-1; TRBD1 aligns across 11 bases. With 2 bases clipped from V and 11 bases from J, the junction kept 7 bases outside the gene matches. The germline V gene has CDR1 ENHRY and CDR2 SYGVKD. The CDR3 is 14 residues long. The CDR3 here is CAISEAGTGGRAFF. The DNA for the CDR3 is TGTGCCATCAGTGAGGCTGGGACAGGGGGAAGGGCTTTCTTT.

The genes are TRBV19 and TRBJ2-1, with TRBD2 matching over 8 bases. The ends lost 1 base at V and 6 bases at J; junction bases unmatched: 8. Germline CDR1 is LNHDA and CDR2 is SQIVND (reference sequence). The CDR3 length is 16 residues. The CDR3 DNA reads as TGTGCCAGTAGTATAGTTGGGACTAGGGCGGTCAATGAGCAGTTCTTC. Translation gives CASSIVGTRAVNEQFF. Full variable domain (outside the CDR3, taken from reference TRBV19 and TRBJ2-1): DGGITQSPKYLFRKEGQNVTLSCEQNLNHDAMYWYRQDPGQGLRLIYYSQIVNDFQKGDIAEGYSVSREKKESFPLTVTSAQKNPTAFYLCASSIVGTRAVNEQFFGPGTRLTVL.

In this sample, this clone turned up a few times. The chain recombines TRBV6-1 with TRBJ1-5; maybe TRBD1 (5 bases). CDR1 and CDR2 from the germline V gene are MNHNS and SASEGT. The CDR3 covers 15 residues. The V end lost 5 bases, the J end lost 5 bases, and 16 bases lay between the germline ends. The CDR3 reads CASSLQETLYQPQHF. DNA for the CDR3: TGTGCCAGCAGTTTACAGGAGACGCTCTATCAGCCCCAGCATTTT.

The V call is TRBV6-1, the J call TRBJ1-2, with 9 bases fitting TRBD1. The J segment lost 7 bases and the V segment lost 4 bases, leaving 7 bases of the junction unmatched. The CDR3 contains 14 residues. The germline V gene encodes CDR1 MNHNS and CDR2 SASEGT. CDR3 DNA: TGTGCCAGCAGTGCCAGGACAGGGGAAAGTGGCTACACCTTC. Amino acid sequence: CASSARTGESGYTF.

The chain has TRBV6-6 and TRBJ2-7, with TRBD1 matching over 7 bases. Germline assignment: CDR1 MNHNY and CDR2 SVGAGI (reference sequence). With V trimmed by 4 bases and J by 6 bases, 6 bases remained unmatched. The CDR3 loop spans 13 amino acids. This chain's CDR3 is CASSSIDRAEQYF. The CDR3 region has the DNA TGTGCCAGCAGTTCCATCGACAGGGCCGAGCAGTACTTC.